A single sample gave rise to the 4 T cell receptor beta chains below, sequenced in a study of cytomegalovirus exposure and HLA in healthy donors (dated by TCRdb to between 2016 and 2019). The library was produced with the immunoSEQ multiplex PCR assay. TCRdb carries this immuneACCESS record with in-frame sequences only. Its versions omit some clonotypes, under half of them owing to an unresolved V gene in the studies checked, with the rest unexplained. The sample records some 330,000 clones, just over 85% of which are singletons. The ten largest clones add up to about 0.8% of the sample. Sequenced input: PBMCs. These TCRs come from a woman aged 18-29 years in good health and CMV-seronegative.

CDR3 region: CSVRQGQETQYF. CDR3 coding DNA: TGCAGCGTCCGACAGGGACAAGAGACCCAGTACTTC. The V gene is TRBV29-1, the J gene TRBJ2-5; 7 bases are a match to TRBD1. The CDR3 has 12 amino acids. Germline assignment: CDR1 SQVTM and CDR2 ANQGSEA. V lost 6 bases to trimming and J lost 2 bases; unmatched junction nucleotides: 3.

The CDR3 here is CASSLTQGRETQYF. CDR3 in DNA: TGTGCCAGCAGCCTCACCCAGGGTCGTGAGACCCAGTACTTC. V gene TRBV7-8 combines with J gene TRBJ2-5; maybe TRBD1 (5 bases). V was trimmed by 5 bases and J by 5 bases, leaving 15 bases between them. Germline CDR1 reads SGHVS; CDR2 reads FQNEAQ. This CDR3 has 14 residues.

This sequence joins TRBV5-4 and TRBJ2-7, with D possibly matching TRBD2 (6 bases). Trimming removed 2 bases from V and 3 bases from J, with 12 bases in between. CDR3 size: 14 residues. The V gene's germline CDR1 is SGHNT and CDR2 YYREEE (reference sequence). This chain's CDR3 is CASSFGGLSYEQYF. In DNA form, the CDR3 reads TGTGCCAGCAGCTTTGGAGGGCTGAGCTACGAGCAGTACTTC.

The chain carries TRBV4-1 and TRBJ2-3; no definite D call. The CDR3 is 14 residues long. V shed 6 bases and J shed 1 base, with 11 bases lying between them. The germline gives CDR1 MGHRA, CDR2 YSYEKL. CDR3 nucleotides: TGCGCCAGCAGTCTTACCCCGGGCACAGATACGCAGTATTTT. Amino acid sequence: CASSLTPGTDTQYF.